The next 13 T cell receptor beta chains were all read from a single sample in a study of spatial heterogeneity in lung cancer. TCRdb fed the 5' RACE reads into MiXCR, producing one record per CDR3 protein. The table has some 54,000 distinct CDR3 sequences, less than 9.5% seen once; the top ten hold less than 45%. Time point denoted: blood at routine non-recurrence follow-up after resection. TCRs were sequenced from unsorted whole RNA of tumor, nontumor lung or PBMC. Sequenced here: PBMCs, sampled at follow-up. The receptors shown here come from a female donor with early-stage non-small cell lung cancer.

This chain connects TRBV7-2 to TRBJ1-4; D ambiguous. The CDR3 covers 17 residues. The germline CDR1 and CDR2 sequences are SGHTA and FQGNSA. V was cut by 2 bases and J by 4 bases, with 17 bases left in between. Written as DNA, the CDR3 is TGTGCCAGCAGCTTAAGAGGCCGAACTCATATTAATGAAAAACTGTTTTTT. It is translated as CASSLRGRTHINEKLFF.

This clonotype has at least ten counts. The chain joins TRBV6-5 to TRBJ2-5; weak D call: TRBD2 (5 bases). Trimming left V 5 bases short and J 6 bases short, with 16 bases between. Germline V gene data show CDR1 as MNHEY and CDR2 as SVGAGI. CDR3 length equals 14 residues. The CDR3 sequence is CASSPRGWEKTQYF. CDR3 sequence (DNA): TGTGCCAGCAGTCCACGGGGATGGGAGAAGACCCAGTACTTC.

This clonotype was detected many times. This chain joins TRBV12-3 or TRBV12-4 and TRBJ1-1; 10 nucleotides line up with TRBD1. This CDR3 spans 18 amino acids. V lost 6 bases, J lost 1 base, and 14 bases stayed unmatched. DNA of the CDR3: TGTGCCAGCAGCTACCCCAGGGACAGGGGAATGAGGAACACTGAAGCTTTCTTT. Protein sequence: CASSYPRDRGMRNTEAFF.

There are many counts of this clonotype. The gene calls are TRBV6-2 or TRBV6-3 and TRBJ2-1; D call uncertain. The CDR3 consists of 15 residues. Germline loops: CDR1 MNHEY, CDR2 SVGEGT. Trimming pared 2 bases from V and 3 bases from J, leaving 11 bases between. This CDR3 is CASSYPLQYYNEQFF. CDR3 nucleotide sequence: TGTGCCAGCAGTTACCCACTACAGTACTACAATGAGCAGTTCTTC.

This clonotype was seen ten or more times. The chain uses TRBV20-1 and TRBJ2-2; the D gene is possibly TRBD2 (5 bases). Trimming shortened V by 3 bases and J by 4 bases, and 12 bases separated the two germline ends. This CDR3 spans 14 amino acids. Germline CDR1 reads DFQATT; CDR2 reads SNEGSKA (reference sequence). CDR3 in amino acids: CSARRALGTGELFF. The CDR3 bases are TGCAGTGCTAGGAGGGCCTTGGGCACCGGGGAGCTGTTTTTT.

CDR3 loop: CASRGTGGPGELFF. CDR3 DNA: TGTGCCAGCAGGGGGACAGGGGGCCCCGGGGAGCTGTTTTTT. This chain connects TRBV2 to TRBJ2-2; 12 nucleotides match TRBD1. The CDR3 length is 14 residues. Unmatched junction bases numbered 2, after V lost 6 bases and J lost 6 bases. The germline gives CDR1 SNHLY, CDR2 FYNNEI.

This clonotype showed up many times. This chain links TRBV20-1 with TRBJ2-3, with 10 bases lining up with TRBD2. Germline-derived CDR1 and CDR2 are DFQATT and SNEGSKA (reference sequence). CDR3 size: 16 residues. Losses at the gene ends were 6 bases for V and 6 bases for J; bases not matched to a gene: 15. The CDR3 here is CSARPSGGYVVDTQYF. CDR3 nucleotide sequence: TGCAGTGCGAGACCTAGCGGGGGTTACGTTGTGGATACGCAGTATTTT.

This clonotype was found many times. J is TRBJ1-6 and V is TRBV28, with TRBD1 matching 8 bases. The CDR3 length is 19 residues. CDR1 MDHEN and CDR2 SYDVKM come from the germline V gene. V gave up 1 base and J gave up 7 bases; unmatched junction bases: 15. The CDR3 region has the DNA TGTGCCAGCAGTTTATACCCTTTGGCTTCGGGGACAGGCAATTCACCCCTCCACTTT. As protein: CASSLYPLASGTGNSPLHF.

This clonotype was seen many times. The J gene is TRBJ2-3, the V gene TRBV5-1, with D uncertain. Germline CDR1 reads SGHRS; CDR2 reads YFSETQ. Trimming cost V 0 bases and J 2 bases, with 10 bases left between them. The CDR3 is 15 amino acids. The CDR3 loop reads CASSLDLTFTDTQYF. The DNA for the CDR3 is TGCGCCAGCAGCTTGGATTTGACTTTCACAGATACGCAGTATTTT.

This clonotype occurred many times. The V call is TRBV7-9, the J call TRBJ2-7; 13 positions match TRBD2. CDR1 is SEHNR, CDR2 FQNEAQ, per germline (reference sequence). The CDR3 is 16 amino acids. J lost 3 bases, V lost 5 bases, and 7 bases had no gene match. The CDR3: CASSPGLAGANYEQYF. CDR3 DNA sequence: TGTGCCAGCAGCCCAGGACTAGCGGGGGCAAACTACGAGCAGTACTTC.

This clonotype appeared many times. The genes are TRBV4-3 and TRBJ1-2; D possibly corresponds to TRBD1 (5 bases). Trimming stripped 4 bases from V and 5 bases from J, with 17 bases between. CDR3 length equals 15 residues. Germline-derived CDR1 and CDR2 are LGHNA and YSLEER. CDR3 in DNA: TGCGCCAGCAGCCCCGGGGCTATTTTAGGATATGGCTACACCTTC. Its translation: CASSPGAILGYGYTF.

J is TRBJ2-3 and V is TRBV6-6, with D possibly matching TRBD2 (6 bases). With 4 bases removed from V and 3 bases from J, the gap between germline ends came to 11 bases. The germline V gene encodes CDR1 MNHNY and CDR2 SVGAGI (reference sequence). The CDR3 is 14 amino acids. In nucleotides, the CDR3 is TGTGCCAGCAGTTCCCGACGGGAGACAGATACGCAGTATTTT. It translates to CASSSRRETDTQYF.

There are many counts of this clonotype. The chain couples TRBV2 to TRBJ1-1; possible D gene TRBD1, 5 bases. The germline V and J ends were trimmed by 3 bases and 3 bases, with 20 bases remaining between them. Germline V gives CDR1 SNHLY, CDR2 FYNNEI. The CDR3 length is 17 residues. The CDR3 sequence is CASSDLGPSLEDTEAFF. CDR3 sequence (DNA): TGTGCCAGCAGTGATCTGGGACCCTCCCTGGAGGACACTGAAGCTTTCTTT. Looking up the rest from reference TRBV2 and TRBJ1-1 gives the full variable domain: EPEVTQTPSHQVTQMGQEVILRCVPISNHLYFYWYRQILGQKVEFLVSFYNNEISEKSEIFDDQFSVERPDGSNFTLKIRSTKLEDSAMYFCASSDLGPSLEDTEAFFGQGTRLTVV.